These 23 T cell receptor beta chains came from one sample sequenced in a study of blood T cells in healthy people across ages. Using a J-beta primer mix together with a sample-barcoded 5' primer, a second PCR was run for about 7 to 12 cycles. TCRdb reanalysed the 5' RACE reads using MiXCR and keeps one entry per CDR3 protein. The repertoire holds some 710,000 distinct CDR3 sequences, with 20% to 25% as singletons. The material sequenced was blood. The source is a man between 65 and 85 years old in good health.

This chain joins TRBV3-1 and TRBJ2-5; D is undetermined. The J call may be mistaken, given a closer DNA end match to TRBJ2-7. CDR1 and CDR2 from the germline V gene are LGHDT and YNNKEL (reference sequence). The CDR3 sequence is 13 residues long. The CDR3 loop is CASSQGSLYEQYV. The DNA for the CDR3 is TGTGCCAGCAGCCAAGGATCCCTCTACGAGCAGTACGTC.

This clonotype was seen a handful of times. The chain carries TRBV13 and TRBJ2-7; TRBD1 might be the D (5 bases). The CDR3 contains 15 residues. Germline V lookup: CDR1 PRHDT, CDR2 FYEKMQ (reference sequence). Trimming cost V 1 base and J 0 bases, with 10 bases left between them. The CDR3 here is CASSLVVDSSYEQYF. The CDR3, as DNA: TGTGCCAGCAGCTTAGTTGTAGACAGCTCCTACGAGCAGTACTTC.

The rearrangement joins TRBV6-1 to TRBJ2-7; TRBD2 might be the D (6 bases). V lost 2 bases to trimming and J lost 3 bases, with 20 bases between them. The germline V gene has CDR1 MNHNS and CDR2 SASEGT. This CDR3 is 17 amino acids long. CDR3 amino acids: CASSELSNRGIDYEQYV. CDR3 sequence (DNA): TGTGCCAGCAGTGAATTGTCAAATCGGGGGATTGACTACGAGCAGTACGTC.

The sample holds a few counts of this clonotype. The rearrangement joins TRBV12-3 or TRBV12-4 to TRBJ2-5, with 7 bases lining up with TRBD2. The last part of the DNA fits TRBJ2-1 better; the J call may be wrong. The CDR3 is 14 residues long. CDR3 residues: CASNLLASGNEQFF. The CDR3 nucleotides are TGTGCCAGCAACCTTCTCGCTAGCGGCAATGAGCAGTTCTTC.

This clonotype was seen a few times. The chain combines TRBV6-6 with TRBJ1-2; TRBD1 aligns across 11 bases. This CDR3 has 15 residues. The germline V gene encodes CDR1 MNHNY and CDR2 SVGAGI (reference sequence). The trim removed 6 bases at V and 7 bases at J, leaving 10 bases unmatched. CDR3 bases: TGTGCCAGCAGGATCGGGGGACAGGGGGGGAGTGGCTACACCTTC. This encodes CASRIGGQGGSGYTF.

The sample holds a few counts of this clonotype. The V call is TRBV7-2, the J call TRBJ2-5, with 8 bases matching TRBD2. CDR3 length: 13 residues. J gave up 5 bases and V 6 bases, and 5 bases lay outside the gene matches. Germline CDR1 reads SGHTA; CDR2 reads FQGNSA. CDR3 amino acids: CASRLGRAETQYF. Here the CDR3 DNA reads TGTGCCAGCAGACTCGGGAGGGCCGAGACCCAGTACTTC.

The J gene is TRBJ1-2, the V gene TRBV27; tentatively, D is TRBD1 (5 bases). The germline V gene has CDR1 MNHEY and CDR2 SMNVEV (reference sequence). V lost 6 bases to trimming and J lost 2 bases, with 16 bases between them. This CDR3 contains 15 residues. The DNA for the CDR3 is TGTGCCAGCAGCCCCCAGGGAGGGTTAAACTATGGCTACACCTTC. Its translation is CASSPQGGLNYGYTF.

This clonotype was seen a few times. This chain links TRBV5-1 with TRBJ2-3, with TRBD1 as a possible D gene (5 bases). V gave up 5 bases and J gave up 3 bases, with 16 bases separating them. Germline CDR1 is SGHRS and CDR2 is YFSETQ. This CDR3 has 15 amino acids. CDR3 sequence: CASSLDHPGTDTQYF. Here the CDR3 DNA reads TGCGCCAGCAGTCTCGACCACCCAGGGACAGATACGCAGTATTTT. The complete variable domain, with remaining parts taken from reference TRBV5-1 and TRBJ2-3, reads KAGVTQTPRYLIKTRGQQVTLSCSPISGHRSVSWYQQTPGQGLQFLFEYFSETQRNKGNFPGRFSGRQFSNSRSEMNVSTLELGDSALYLCASSLDHPGTDTQYFGPGTRLTVL.

This clonotype was detected only a few times. The chain couples TRBV12-3 or TRBV12-4 to TRBJ1-2; D possibly corresponds to TRBD1 (5 bases). The CDR3 is 15 residues long. V was shortened by 0 bases and J by 4 bases, with 12 bases between the two germline ends. CDR3 coding DNA: TGTGCCAGCAGTTTAGCGCCAGGAGGGGCCTATGGCTACACCTTC. Protein: CASSLAPGGAYGYTF.

This clonotype has only a few counts. V is TRBV29-1 and J is TRBJ1-2, with 7 bases identical to TRBD1. CDR3 size: 12 residues. Germline V gene lookup returns CDR1 SQVTM and CDR2 ANQGSEA. The junction had 5 bases not matched to a gene; V was cut back by 6 bases and J by 4 bases. The CDR3 DNA reads as TGCAGCGTCCCGGGACAGACCTATGGCTACACCTTC. This codes for CSVPGQTYGYTF.

CDR3 in DNA: TGCGCCAGCTCCCGAGGGGCTACTGGGGCCAACGTCCTGACTTTC. Its translation: CASSRGATGANVLTF. V and J are TRBV5-1 and TRBJ2-6; D may match TRBD1 or TRBD2 (5 bases each). The V end was cut by 7 bases, the J end by 2 bases, with 13 bases between. The CDR3 contains 15 residues. Germline lookup yields CDR1 SGHRS and CDR2 YFSETQ.

The chain has TRBV12-3 or TRBV12-4 and TRBJ1-1; no definite D call. V lost 6 bases, J lost 1 base, and 15 bases lay in between. The CDR3 covers 15 residues. The CDR3 spells CASRAAGLENTEAFF. The CDR3 DNA is TGTGCCAGCAGAGCGGCAGGCCTAGAGAACACTGAAGCTTTCTTT.

This clonotype was seen repeatedly, ten times or more. J is TRBJ2-3 and V is TRBV6-2 or TRBV6-3; 7 positions match TRBD2. V shed 2 bases, J shed 2 bases, and the junction held 7 bases outside the gene matches. The CDR3 length is 16 residues. The germline CDR1 and CDR2 sequences are MNHEY and SVGEGT. The CDR3 sequence is CASSYEASGHTDTQYF. CDR3 bases: TGTGCCAGCAGTTACGAGGCTAGCGGCCACACAGATACGCAGTATTTT.

The chain is built from TRBV20-1 and TRBJ2-2; D might be TRBD1 (5 bases). The CDR3 extends over 13 amino acids. Trimming shortened V by 3 bases and J by 2 bases, and 7 bases separated the two germline ends. In germline, CDR1 is DFQATT, CDR2 SNEGSKA (reference sequence). DNA for the CDR3: TGCAGTGCTAGGCAGGGTAACACCGGGGAGCTGTTTTTT. Translation gives CSARQGNTGELFF.

J is TRBJ2-3 and V is TRBV11-1, with TRBD2 identical over 11 bases. The germline V gene encodes CDR1 SGHAT and CDR2 FQDESV (reference sequence). V shed 5 bases, J shed 5 bases, and the junction held 6 bases outside the gene matches. The CDR3 length is 15 residues. The CDR3 reads CASSPTSGRRDTQYF. The CDR3 DNA follows: TGTGCCAGCAGCCCTACTAGCGGGAGACGAGATACGCAGTATTTT.

This clonotype has more than one count but fewer than ten. The rearrangement links TRBV12-3 or TRBV12-4 to TRBJ2-3; 12 positions agree with TRBD1. The V and J ends lost 1 base and 4 bases, in that order; junction bases with no gene match: 0. The CDR3 covers 15 residues. CDR3 in amino acids: CASSLGDRGPDTQYF. The CDR3 DNA sequence: TGTGCCAGCAGTTTAGGGGACAGGGGGCCAGATACGCAGTATTTT.

The chain links TRBV20-1 to TRBJ2-5; no definite D call. From germline, CDR1 is DFQATT and CDR2 SNEGSKA (reference sequence). The germline V and J ends were trimmed by 3 bases and 1 base, with 9 bases remaining between them. CDR3 length equals 13 residues. The CDR3 nucleotides read TGCAGTGCTAGGCTAGGAACCCAAGAGACCCAGTACTTC. Its protein is CSARLGTQETQYF.

In nucleotides, the CDR3 is TGCGCCAGCAGCTCTTTCCCTCAGGGTGAAGAGACCCAGTACTTC. Protein: CASSSFPQGEETQYF. The chain recombines TRBV5-1 with TRBJ2-5, with TRBD1 as a possible D gene (5 bases). Germline CDR1 and CDR2: SGHRS and YFSETQ. The germline V and J ends were trimmed by 3 bases and 3 bases, with 15 bases remaining between them. This CDR3 is 15 amino acids long.

CDR3 amino acids: CASSFLAGNTIYF. CDR3 DNA sequence: TGTGCCAGCAGCTTCTTGGCTGGAAACACCATATATTTT. The chain employs TRBV5-5 and TRBJ1-3; D gene ambiguous. V lost 2 bases to trimming and J lost 2 bases, with 5 bases between them. Per germline, CDR1 SGHKS and CDR2 YYEKEE (reference sequence). The CDR3 has 13 amino acids.

This chain links TRBV20-1 with TRBJ2-1, with TRBD1 as a possible D gene (7 bases). Trimming took 2 bases from V and 4 from J, leaving 12 bases between them. The germline V gene has CDR1 DFQATT and CDR2 SNEGSKA (reference sequence). This CDR3 spans 14 amino acids. CDR3 nucleotide sequence: TGCAGTGCTAGACTCCAGGGGGGATACAATGAGCAGTTCTTC. The encoded protein is CSARLQGGYNEQFF.

The chain employs TRBV2 and TRBJ2-3, with D possibly matching TRBD2 (6 bases). Trimming stripped 8 bases from V and 1 base from J, with 13 bases between. CDR3 length equals 14 residues. The germline gives CDR1 SNHLY, CDR2 FYNNEI. CDR3 nucleotides: TGTGCCAGCTCCGTTCAGCGGGGCACAGATACGCAGTATTTT. This translates into CASSVQRGTDTQYF.

This clonotype was seen ten or more times. The genes are TRBV3-1 and TRBJ2-3, with D possibly being TRBD1 (7 bases). Germline-derived CDR1 and CDR2 are LGHDT and YNNKEL (reference sequence). The V end was cut by 4 bases, the J end by 6 bases, with 14 bases between. The CDR3 totals 14 residues. CDR3 bases: TGTGCCAGCAGCCCAGGGGGGCCGTTGGATACGCAGTATTTT. This encodes CASSPGGPLDTQYF.

The V call is TRBV29-1, the J call TRBJ2-5, with 9 bases lining up with TRBD1. Trimming took 6 bases from V and 5 from J; bases not matched to a gene: 10. CDR1 and CDR2 (germline): SQVTM, ANQGSEA. The CDR3 covers 14 residues. CDR3 sequence (DNA): TGCAGCGTGACGGGACAGGGCCTTTGGGAGACCCAGTACTTC. This gives the protein CSVTGQGLWETQYF.